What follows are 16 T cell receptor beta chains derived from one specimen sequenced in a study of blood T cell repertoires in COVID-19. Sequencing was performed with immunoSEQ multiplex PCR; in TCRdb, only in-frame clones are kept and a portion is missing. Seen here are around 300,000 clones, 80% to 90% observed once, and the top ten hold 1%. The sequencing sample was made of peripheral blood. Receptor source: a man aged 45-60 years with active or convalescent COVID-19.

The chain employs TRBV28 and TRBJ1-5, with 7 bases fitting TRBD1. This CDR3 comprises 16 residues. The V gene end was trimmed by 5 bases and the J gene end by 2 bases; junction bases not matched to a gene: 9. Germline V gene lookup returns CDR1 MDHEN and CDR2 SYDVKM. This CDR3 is CASSIYRGAGNQPQHF. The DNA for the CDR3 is TGTGCCAGCAGTATATACAGGGGCGCGGGCAATCAGCCCCAGCATTTT.

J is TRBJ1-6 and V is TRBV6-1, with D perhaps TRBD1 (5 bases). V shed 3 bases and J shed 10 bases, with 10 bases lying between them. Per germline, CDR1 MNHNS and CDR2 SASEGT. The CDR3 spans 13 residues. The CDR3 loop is CASSEEGVSPLHF. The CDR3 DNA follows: TGTGCCAGCAGTGAGGAAGGGGTCTCACCCCTCCACTTT.

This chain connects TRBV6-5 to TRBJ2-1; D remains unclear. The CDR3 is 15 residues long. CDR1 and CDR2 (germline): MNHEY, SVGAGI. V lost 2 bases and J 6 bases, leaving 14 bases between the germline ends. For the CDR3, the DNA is TGTGCCAGCAGTTACGGGCGTAGTTTCTTCAATGAGCAGTTCTTC. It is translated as CASSYGRSFFNEQFF.

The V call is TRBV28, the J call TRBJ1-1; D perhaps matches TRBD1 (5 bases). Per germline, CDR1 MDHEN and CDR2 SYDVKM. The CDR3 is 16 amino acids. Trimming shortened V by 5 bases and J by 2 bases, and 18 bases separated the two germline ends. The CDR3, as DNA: TGTGCCAGCAGTGAACCGACAGTCGGCCAAAACACTGAAGCTTTCTTT. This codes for CASSEPTVGQNTEAFF.

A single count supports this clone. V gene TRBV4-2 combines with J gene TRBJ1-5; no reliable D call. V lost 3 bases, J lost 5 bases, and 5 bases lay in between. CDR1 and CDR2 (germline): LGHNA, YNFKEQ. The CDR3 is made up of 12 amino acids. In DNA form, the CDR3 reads TGTGCCAGCAGCCACACAGATCAGCCCCAGCATTTT. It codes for CASSHTDQPQHF.

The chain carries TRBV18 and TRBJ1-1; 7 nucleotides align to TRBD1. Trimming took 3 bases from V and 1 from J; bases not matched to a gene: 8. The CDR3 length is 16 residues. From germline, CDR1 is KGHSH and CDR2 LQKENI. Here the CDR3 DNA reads TGTGCCAGCTCACCTGCTCCGGGACAGCCGAACACTGAAGCTTTCTTT. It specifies CASSPAPGQPNTEAFF.

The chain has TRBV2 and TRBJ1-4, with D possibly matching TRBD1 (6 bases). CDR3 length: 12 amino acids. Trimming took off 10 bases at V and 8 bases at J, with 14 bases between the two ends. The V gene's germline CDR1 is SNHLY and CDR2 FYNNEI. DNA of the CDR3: TGTGCCAATGGACGCGGGGGCGAAAAACTGTTTTTT. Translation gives CANGRGGEKLFF.

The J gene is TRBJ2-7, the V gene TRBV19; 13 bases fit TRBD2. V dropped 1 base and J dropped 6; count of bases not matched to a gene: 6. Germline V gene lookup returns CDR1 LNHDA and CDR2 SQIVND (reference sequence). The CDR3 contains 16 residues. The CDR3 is CASSIGVTSGRREQYF. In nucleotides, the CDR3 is TGTGCCAGTAGTATAGGGGTGACTAGCGGGAGGCGCGAGCAGTACTTC.

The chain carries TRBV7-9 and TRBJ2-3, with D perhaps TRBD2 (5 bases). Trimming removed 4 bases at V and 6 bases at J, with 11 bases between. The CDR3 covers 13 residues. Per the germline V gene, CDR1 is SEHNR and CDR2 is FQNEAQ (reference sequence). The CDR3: CASSYLDWDTQYF. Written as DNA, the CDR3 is TGTGCCAGCAGCTACCTGGACTGGGATACGCAGTATTTT. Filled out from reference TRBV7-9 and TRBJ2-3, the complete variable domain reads DTGVSQNPRHKITKRGQNVTFRCDPISEHNRLYWYRQTLGQGPEFLTYFQNEAQLEKSRLLSDRFSAERPKGSFSTLEIQRTEQGDSAMYLCASSYLDWDTQYFGPGTRLTVL.

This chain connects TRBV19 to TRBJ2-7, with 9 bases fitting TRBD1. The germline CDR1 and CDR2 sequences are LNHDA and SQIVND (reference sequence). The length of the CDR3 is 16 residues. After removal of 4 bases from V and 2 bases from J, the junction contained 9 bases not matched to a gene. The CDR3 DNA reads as TGTGCCAGTAGTAGGTCCGGGACAGGGTTTCCCTACGAGCAGTACTTC. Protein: CASSRSGTGFPYEQYF.

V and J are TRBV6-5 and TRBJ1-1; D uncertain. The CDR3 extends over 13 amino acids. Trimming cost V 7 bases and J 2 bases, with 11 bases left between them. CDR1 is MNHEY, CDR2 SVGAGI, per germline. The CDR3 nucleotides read TGTGCCAGCACCTTCAACGGTAACACTGAAGCTTTCTTT. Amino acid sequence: CASTFNGNTEAFF.

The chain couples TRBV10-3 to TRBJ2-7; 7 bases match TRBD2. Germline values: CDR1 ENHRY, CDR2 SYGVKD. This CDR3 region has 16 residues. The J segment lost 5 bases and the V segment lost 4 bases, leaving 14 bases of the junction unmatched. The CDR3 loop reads CAISAQYGGTKNEQYF. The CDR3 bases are TGTGCCATCAGTGCCCAGTACGGTGGGACTAAAAACGAGCAGTACTTC.

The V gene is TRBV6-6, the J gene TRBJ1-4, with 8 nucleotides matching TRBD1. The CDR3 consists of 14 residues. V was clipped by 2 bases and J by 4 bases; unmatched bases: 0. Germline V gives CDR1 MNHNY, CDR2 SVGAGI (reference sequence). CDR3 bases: TGTGCCAGCAGTTACGGACAGGGTAATGAAAAACTGTTTTTT. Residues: CASSYGQGNEKLFF.

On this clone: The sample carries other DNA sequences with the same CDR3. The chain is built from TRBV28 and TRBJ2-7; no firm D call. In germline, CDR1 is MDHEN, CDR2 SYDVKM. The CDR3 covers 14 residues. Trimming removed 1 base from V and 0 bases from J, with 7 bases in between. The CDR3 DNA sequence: TGTGCCAGCAGTTTATCCGGCGGCTCCTACGAGCAGTACTTC. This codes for CASSLSGGSYEQYF.

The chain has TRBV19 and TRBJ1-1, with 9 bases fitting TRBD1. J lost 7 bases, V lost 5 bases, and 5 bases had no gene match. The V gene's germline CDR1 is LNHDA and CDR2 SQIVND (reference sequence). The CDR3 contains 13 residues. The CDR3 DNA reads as TGTGCCAGTAGTCTTGACAGGGGGGTTGAAGCTTTCTTT. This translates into CASSLDRGVEAFF.

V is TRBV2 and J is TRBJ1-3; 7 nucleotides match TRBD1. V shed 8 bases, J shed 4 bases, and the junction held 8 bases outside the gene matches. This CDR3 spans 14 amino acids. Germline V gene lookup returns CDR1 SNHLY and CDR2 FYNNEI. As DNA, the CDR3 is TGTGCCAGCGGAGGGGGCTTCGACGGAAACACCATATATTTT. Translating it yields CASGGGFDGNTIYF. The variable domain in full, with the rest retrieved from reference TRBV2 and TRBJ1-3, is EPEVTQTPSHQVTQMGQEVILRCVPISNHLYFYWYRQILGQKVEFLVSFYNNEISEKSEIFDDQFSVERPDGSNFTLKIRSTKLEDSAMYFCASGGGFDGNTIYFGEGSWLTVV.